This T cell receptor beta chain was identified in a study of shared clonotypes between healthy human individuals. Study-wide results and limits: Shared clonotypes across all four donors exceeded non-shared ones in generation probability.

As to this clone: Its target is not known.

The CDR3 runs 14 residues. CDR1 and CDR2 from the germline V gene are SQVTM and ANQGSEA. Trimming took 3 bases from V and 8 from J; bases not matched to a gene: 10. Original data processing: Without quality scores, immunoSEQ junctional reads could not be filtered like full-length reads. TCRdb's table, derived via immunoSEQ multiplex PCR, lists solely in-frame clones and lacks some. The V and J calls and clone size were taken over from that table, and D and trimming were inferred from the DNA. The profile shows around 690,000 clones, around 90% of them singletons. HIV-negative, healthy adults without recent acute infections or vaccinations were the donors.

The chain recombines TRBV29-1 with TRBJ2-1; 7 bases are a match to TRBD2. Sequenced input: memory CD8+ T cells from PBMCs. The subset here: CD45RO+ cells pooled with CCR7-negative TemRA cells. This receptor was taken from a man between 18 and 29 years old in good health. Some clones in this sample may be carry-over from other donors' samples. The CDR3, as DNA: TGCAGCGTTGATGAGGGAGGGACTACAGATGAGCAGTTCTTC. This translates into CSVDEGGTTDEQFF.